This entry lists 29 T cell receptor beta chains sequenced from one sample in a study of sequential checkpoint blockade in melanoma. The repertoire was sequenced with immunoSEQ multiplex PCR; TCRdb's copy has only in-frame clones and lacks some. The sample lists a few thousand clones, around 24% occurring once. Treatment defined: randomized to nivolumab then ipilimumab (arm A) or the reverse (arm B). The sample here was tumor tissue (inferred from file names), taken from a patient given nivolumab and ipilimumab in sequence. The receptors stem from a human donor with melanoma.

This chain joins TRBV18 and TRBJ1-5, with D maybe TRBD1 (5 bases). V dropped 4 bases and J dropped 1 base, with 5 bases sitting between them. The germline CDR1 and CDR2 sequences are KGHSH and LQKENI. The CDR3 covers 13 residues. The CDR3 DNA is TGTGCCAGCTCACGGGACAGCAATCAGCCCCAGCATTTT. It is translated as CASSRDSNQPQHF.

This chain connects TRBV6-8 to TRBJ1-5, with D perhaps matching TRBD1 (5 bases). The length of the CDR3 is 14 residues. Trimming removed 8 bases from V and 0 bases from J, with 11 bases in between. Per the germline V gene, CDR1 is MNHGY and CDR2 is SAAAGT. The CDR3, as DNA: TGTGCCAGCGGTTCCGGGGGTAGCAATCAGCCCCAGCATTTT. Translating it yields CASGSGGSNQPQHF.

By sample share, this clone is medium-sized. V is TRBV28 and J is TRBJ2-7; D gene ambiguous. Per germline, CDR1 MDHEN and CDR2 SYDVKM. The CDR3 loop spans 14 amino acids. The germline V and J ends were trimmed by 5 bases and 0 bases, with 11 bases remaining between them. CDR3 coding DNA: TGTGCCAGCAGTCCGTTCGGCTTCTCCTACGAGCAGTACTTC. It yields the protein CASSPFGFSYEQYF. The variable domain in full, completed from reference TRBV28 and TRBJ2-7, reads DVKVTQSSRYLVKRTGEKVFLECVQDMDHENMFWYRQDPGLGLRLIYFSYDVKMKEKGDIPEGYSVSREKKERFSLILESASTNQTSMYLCASSPFGFSYEQYFGPGTRLTVT.

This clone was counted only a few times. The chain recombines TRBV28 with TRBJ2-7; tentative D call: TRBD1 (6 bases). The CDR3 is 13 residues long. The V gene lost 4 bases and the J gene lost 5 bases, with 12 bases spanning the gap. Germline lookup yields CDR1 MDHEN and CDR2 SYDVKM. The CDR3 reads CASSYQGIHEQYF. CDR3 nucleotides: TGTGCCAGCAGTTACCAGGGGATCCACGAGCAGTACTTC.

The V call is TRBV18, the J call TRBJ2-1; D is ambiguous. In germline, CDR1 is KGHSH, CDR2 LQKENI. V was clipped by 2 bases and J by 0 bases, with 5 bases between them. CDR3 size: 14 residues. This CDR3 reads CASSPIGSYNEQFF. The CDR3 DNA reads TGTGCCAGCTCACCAATAGGCTCCTACAATGAGCAGTTCTTC.

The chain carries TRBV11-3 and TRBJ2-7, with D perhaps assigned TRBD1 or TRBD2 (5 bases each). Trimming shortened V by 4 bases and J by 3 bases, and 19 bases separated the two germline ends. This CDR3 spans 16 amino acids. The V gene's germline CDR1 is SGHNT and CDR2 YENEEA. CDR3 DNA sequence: TGTGCCAGCAGCTCGACCCACAGAGGGGCCCTCTACGAGCAGTACTTC. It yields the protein CASSSTHRGALYEQYF. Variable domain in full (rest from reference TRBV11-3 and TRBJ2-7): EAGVVQSPRYKIIEKKQPVAFWCNPISGHNTLYWYLQNLGQGPELLIRYENEEAVDDSQLPKDRFSAERLKGVDSTLKIQPAELGDSAVYLCASSSTHRGALYEQYFGPGTRLTVT.

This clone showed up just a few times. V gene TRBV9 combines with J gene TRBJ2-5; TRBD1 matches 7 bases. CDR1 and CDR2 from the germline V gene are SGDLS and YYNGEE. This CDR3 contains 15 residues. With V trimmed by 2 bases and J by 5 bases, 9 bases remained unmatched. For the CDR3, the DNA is TGTGCCAGCAGCGTTCGACAGGGCGTCTCTGAGACCCAGTACTTC. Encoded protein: CASSVRQGVSETQYF.

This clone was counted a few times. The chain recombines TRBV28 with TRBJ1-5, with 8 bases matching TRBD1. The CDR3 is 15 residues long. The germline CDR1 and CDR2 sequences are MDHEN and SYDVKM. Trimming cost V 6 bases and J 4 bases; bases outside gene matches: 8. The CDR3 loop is CASRPGTGLNQPQHF. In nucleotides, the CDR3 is TGTGCCAGCAGACCAGGGACAGGCCTTAATCAGCCCCAGCATTTT.

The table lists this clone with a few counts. The CDR3 DNA reads TGTGCCAGCAGTCCCCGGACTTATTTCACCGGGGAGCTGTTTTTT. It is translated as CASSPRTYFTGELFF. The rearrangement uses TRBV6-8 and TRBJ2-2; TRBD2 is a possible D gene (5 bases). CDR1 and CDR2 (germline): MNHGY, SAAAGT. This CDR3 has 15 amino acids. Trimming left V 5 bases short and J 4 bases short, with 14 bases between.

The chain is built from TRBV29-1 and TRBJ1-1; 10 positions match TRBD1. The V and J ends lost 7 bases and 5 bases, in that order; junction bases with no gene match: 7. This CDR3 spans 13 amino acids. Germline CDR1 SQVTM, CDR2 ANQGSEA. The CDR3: CSAKTGGLTEAFF. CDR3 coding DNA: TGCAGCGCCAAGACAGGGGGCTTGACTGAAGCTTTCTTT.

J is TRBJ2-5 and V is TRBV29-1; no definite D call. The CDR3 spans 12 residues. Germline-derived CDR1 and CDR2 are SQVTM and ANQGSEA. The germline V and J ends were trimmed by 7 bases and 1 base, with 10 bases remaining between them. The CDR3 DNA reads TGCAGCGCTGACGGACCCCAAGAGACCCAGTACTTC. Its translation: CSADGPQETQYF.

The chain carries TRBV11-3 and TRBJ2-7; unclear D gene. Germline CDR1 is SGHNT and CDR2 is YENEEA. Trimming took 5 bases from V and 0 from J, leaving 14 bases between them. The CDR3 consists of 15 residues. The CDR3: CASSLSQASSYEQYF. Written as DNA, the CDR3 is TGTGCCAGCAGCCTCTCCCAGGCCTCCTCCTACGAGCAGTACTTC.

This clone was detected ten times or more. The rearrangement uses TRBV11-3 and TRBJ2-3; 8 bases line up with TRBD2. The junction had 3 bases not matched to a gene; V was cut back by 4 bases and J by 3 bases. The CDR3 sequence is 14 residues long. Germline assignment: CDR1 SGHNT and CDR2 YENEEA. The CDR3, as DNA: TGTGCCAGCAGCTCAGGGACTAGGACAGATACGCAGTATTTT. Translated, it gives CASSSGTRTDTQYF.

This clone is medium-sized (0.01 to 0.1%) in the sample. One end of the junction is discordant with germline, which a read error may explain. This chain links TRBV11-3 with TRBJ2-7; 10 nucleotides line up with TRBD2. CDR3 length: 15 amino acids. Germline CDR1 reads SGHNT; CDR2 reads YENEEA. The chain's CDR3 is CASTLESGGAYEQYF. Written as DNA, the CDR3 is TGTGCCAGCACCTTAGAGAGCGGGGGGGCTTACGAGCAGTACTTC.

CDR3 DNA sequence: TGTGCCAGTAGTCCCCGGGGGGTGAGGGGAGAGACCCAGTACTTC. As protein: CASSPRGVRGETQYF. The chain is built from TRBV19 and TRBJ2-5; 7 positions match TRBD2. This CDR3 has 15 residues. J lost 4 bases, V lost 5 bases, and 10 bases had no gene match. Germline assignment: CDR1 LNHDA and CDR2 SQIVND (reference sequence). The full variable domain, completed using reference TRBV19 and TRBJ2-5, is DGGITQSPKYLFRKEGQNVTLSCEQNLNHDAMYWYRQDPGQGLRLIYYSQIVNDFQKGDIAEGYSVSREKKESFPLTVTSAQKNPTAFYLCASSPRGVRGETQYFGPGTRLLVL.

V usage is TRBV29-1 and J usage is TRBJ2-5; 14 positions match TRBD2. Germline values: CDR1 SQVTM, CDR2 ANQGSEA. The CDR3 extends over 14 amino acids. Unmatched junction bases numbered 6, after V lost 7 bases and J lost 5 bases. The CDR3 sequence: CSEKTSGGAETQYF. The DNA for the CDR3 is TGCAGCGAGAAGACTAGCGGGGGGGCGGAGACCCAGTACTTC. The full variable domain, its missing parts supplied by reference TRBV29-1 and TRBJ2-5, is SAVISQKPSRDICQRGTSLTIQCQVDSQVTMMFWYRQQPGQSLTLIATANQGSEATYESGFVIDKFPISRPNLTFSTLTVSNMSPEDSSIYLCSEKTSGGAETQYFGPGTRLLVL.

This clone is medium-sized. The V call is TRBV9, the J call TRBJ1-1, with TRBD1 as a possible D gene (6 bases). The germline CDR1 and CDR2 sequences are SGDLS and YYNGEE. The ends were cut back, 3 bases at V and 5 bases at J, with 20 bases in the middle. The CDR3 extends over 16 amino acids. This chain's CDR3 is CASSAALDRVGTEAFF. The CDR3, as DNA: TGTGCCAGCAGCGCCGCTCTGGACAGAGTAGGGACTGAAGCTTTCTTT. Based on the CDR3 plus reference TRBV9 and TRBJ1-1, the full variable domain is DSGVTQTPKHLITATGQRVTLRCSPRSGDLSVYWYQQSLDQGLQFLIQYYNGEERAKGNILERFSAQQFPDLHSELNLSSLELGDSALYFCASSAALDRVGTEAFFGQGTRLTVV.

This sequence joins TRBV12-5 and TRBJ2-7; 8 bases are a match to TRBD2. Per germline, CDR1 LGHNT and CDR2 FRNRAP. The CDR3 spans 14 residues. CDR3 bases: TGTGCCAGTAAAAAGCGGGAGAGCTCCTACGAGCAGTACTTC. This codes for CASKKRESSYEQYF.

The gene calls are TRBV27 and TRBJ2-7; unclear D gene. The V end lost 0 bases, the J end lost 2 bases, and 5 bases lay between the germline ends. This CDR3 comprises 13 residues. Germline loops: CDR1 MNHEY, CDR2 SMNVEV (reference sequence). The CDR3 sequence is CASSLSAAYEQYF. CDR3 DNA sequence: TGTGCCAGCAGTTTATCGGCAGCCTACGAGCAGTACTTC.

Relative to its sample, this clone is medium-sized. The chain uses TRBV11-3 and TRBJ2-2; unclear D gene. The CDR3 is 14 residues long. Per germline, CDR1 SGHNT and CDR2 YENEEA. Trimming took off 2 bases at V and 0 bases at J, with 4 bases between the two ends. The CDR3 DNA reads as TGTGCCAGCAGCTTATCCGCGAACACCGGGGAGCTGTTTTTT. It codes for CASSLSANTGELFF.

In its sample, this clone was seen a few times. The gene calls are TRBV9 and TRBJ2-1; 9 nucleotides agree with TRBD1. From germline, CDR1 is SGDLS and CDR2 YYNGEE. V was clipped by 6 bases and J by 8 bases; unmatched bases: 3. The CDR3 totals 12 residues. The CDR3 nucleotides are TGTGCCAGCAAGGACAGGGGCGATGAGCAGTTCTTC. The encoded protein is CASKDRGDEQFF.

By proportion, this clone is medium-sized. This CDR3 reads CASSSSSDFRNTGELFF. The CDR3, as DNA: TGTGCCAGCAGCTCCTCTTCGGACTTCCGCAACACCGGGGAGCTGTTTTTT. The gene calls are TRBV11-3 and TRBJ2-2; D is possibly TRBD2 (5 bases). Trimming shortened V by 4 bases and J by 2 bases, and 17 bases separated the two germline ends. Germline V gene lookup returns CDR1 SGHNT and CDR2 YENEEA. This CDR3 is 17 amino acids long.

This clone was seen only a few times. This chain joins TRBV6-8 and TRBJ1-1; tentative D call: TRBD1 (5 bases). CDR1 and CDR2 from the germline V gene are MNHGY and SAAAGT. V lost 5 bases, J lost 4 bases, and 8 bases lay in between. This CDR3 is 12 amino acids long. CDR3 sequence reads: CASSQGPTEAFF. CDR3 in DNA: TGTGCCAGCAGTCAGGGCCCCACTGAAGCTTTCTTT.

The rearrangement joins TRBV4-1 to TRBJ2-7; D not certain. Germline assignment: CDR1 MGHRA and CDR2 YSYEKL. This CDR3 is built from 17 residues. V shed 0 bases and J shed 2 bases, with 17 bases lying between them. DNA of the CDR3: TGCGCCAGCAGCCAAGATCAAAGGTCAGCCCTAACCTACGAGCAGTACTTC. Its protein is CASSQDQRSALTYEQYF.

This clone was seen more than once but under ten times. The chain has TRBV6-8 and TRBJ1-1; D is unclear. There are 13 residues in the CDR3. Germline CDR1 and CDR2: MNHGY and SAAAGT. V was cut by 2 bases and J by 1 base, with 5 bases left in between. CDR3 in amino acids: CASSYQRNTEAFF. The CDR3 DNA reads TGTGCCAGCAGTTACCAACGGAACACTGAAGCTTTCTTT.

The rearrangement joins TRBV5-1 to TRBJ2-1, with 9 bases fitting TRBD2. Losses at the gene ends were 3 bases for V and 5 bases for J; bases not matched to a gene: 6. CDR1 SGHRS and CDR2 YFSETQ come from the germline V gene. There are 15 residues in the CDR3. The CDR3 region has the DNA TGCGCCAGCAGCTGGGCGGGAGGGCCCGACAATGAGCAGTTCTTC. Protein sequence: CASSWAGGPDNEQFF.

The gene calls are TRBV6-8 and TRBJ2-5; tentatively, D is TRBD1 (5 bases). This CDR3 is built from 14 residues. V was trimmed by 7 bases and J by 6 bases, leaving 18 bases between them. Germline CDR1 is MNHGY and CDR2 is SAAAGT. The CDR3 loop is CASTLTFRAQTQYF. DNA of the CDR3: TGTGCCAGCACTTTAACGTTCAGGGCCCAGACCCAGTACTTC.

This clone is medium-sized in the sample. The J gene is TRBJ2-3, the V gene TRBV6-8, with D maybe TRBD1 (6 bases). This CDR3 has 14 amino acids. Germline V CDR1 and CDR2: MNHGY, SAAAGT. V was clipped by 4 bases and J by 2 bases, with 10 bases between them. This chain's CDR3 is CASSFGQTTDTQYF. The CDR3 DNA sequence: TGTGCCAGCAGTTTCGGACAGACCACAGATACGCAGTATTTT.

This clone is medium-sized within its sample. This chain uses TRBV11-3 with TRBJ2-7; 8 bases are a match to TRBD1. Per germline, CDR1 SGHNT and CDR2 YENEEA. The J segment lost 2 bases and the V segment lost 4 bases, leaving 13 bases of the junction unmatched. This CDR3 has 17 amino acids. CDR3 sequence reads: CASSSTSRQGMAYEQYF. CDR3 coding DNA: TGTGCCAGCAGCTCCACGAGCCGACAGGGGATGGCCTACGAGCAGTACTTC.